Listed below are T cell receptor beta chains from one sample, sequenced in a study of blood T cell repertoires in COVID-19. TCRdb's table, derived via immunoSEQ multiplex PCR, lists solely in-frame clones and lacks some. This table holds over 30,000 clones, around 91% found once. Sequenced material: peripheral blood. The receptors stem from a man older than 75 with acute or convalescent COVID-19. Each CDR3 is given with its conserved first and last residue. A D gene is named only where the DNA matches it firmly. Clone size appears in some rows only: once, few, many, or a class for an expanded clone.

j_call v_call clone_size d_call cdr3_nt cdr3_aa
TRBJ2-7 TRBV28 - TRBD1 TGTGCCAGCAGTCCCTCCGGGACAGGGGTATACGAGCAGTACTTC CASSPSGTGVYEQYF
TRBJ2-1 TRBV19 - TRBD2 TGTGCCAGTAAAGAAGCGGGGACCTACAATGAGCAGTTCTTC CASKEAGTYNEQFF
TRBJ2-7 TRBV30 - TRBD2 TGTGCCTGGAGTGTAGAATTAGCGGGGTCTGAGCAGTACTTC CAWSVELAGSEQYF
TRBJ1-5 TRBV28 - - TGTGCCAGCAAAATCGGACAGACGAATCAGCCCCAGCATTTT CASKIGQTNQPQHF
TRBJ2-2 TRBV29-1 - - TGCAGCGTCGAGCCCAGGGGGGAAGCCGGGGAGCTGTTTTTT CSVEPRGEAGELFF
TRBJ2-3 TRBV24-1 - TRBD1 TGTGCCACCGGATTACAGGGGAGCACAGATACGCAGTATTTT CATGLQGSTDTQYF
TRBJ1-1 TRBV2 - - TGTGCCAGCCAGCCTCAGGGGATTGTCACTGAAGCTTTCTTT CASQPQGIVTEAFF
TRBJ2-7 TRBV9 once TRBD1 TGTGCCAGCAGCTTTCGGGACAGCGGACCCTACGAGCAGTACTTC CASSFRDSGPYEQYF
TRBJ1-3 TRBV5-6 - - TGTGCCAGCAGCTTCGGACAAACTGGAAACACCATATATTTT CASSFGQTGNTIYF
TRBJ1-5 TRBV9 - - TGTGCCAGCAGCGCCCGCCCGGGGGGGGATCAGCCCCAGCATTTT CASSARPGGDQPQHF
TRBJ1-1 TRBV10-2 once - TGCGCCAGCAGTGGGACTACTAAGAACACTGAAGCTTTCTTT CASSGTTKNTEAFF
TRBJ2-1 TRBV30 - TRBD1 TGTGCCTGGAGTAGAGGGCAGGGGGCGCGGGGTGAGCAGTTCTTC CAWSRGQGARGEQFF
TRBJ1-5 TRBV10-2 - - TGCGCCAGCAGGGTAACCGGGAGGGGCAATCAGCCCCAGCATTTT CASRVTGRGNQPQHF
TRBJ2-3 TRBV5-6 - TRBD2 TGTGCCAGCAGCTTGGCGACTAGCGGGGGCACAGATACGCAGTATTTT CASSLATSGGTDTQYF
TRBJ1-2 TRBV19 - TRBD1 TGTGCCAGTAGTACGGGGACAGACTATGGCTACACCTTC CASSTGTDYGYTF
TRBJ2-1 TRBV9 - TRBD1 TGTGCCAGCAGCGCCTGGACAGGGATCTACAATGAGCAGTTCTTC CASSAWTGIYNEQFF
TRBJ1-4 TRBV9 - - TGTGCCAGCAGCGTAGACGGGTGGGCTAATGAAAAACTGTTTTTT CASSVDGWANEKLFF
TRBJ2-3 TRBV3-1/TRBV3-2 - TRBD2 TGTGCCAGCAGCCGAAGACTAGCGGGGGACAACACAGATACGCAGTATTTT CASSRRLAGDNTDTQYF
TRBJ1-2 TRBV4-2 - - TGTGCCAGCAGCCAAGGAGGGCAGGGGAACTATGGCTACACCTTC CASSQGGQGNYGYTF
TRBJ1-5 TRBV6-1 once - TGTGCCAGCAGTGAACAGGACTGGCAGCCCCAGCATTTT CASSEQDWQPQHF
TRBJ1-1 TRBV4-2 - - TGTGCCAGCAGCCAAGATGATGACTACCCGGCTTTCTTT CASSQDDDYPAFF
TRBJ2-7 TRBV6-5 - - TGTGCCAGCGGACAGTGGTCCACCTACGAGCAGTACTTC CASGQWSTYEQYF
TRBJ1-5 TRBV6-5 - - TGTGCCAGCAAAAGGAGTCGGCAGTTTGATCAGCCCCAGCATTTT CASKRSRQFDQPQHF
TRBJ1-5 TRBV28 - - TGTGCCAGCAGTTACCCGGGTCTCAATCAGCCCCAGCATTTT CASSYPGLNQPQHF
TRBJ1-3 TRBV19 - - TGTGCCAGTAGTATCGACAGCTCTGGAAACACCATATATTTT CASSIDSSGNTIYF
TRBJ1-1 TRBV11-2 - TRBD1 TGTGCCAGCAGCCAGTCCGGGACAGGGACGGGTGAAGCTTTCTTT CASSQSGTGTGEAFF